These T cell receptor beta chains were read from a single sample in a study of T cells in Graves' hyperthyroidism and ophthalmopathy. From the multiplex PCR reads, TCRdb called clonotypes with MiXCR, one entry per CDR3 protein. This sample carries hundreds of thousands of distinct CDR3 sequences, approximately 14% of them seen once, and the ten largest clones take around an eighth. Input material: blood. Source of these receptors: a woman between 18 and 29 years old with Graves' hyperthyroidism. Each CDR3 is given with its conserved first and last residue. The D gene is left open where the match is weak. Some rows have no size entry. The others give once, few or many, or a class for an expanded clone.

>.|.|TRBJ2-5|TRBV11-2
CASSLGQGPMETQYF
TGTGCCAGCAGCTTAGGCCAGGGGCCGATGGAGACCCAGTACTTC
>.|.|TRBJ2-1|TRBV12-3/TRBV12-4
CASTGVSSYNEQFF
TGTGCCAGCACCGGAGTTAGCTCCTACAATGAGCAGTTCTTC
>TRBD1|.|TRBJ1-1|TRBV6-5
CASSYGDRNTEAFF
TGTGCCAGCAGTTACGGGGACAGGAACACTGAAGCTTTCTTT
>.|many|TRBJ2-1|TRBV7-3
CASSFTSGLSSYNEQFF
TGTGCCAGCAGCTTCACTTCGGGCCTCAGCTCCTACAATGAGCAGTTCTTC
>.|many|TRBJ2-5|TRBV6-1
CASRRRPYQETQYF
TGTGCCAGCAGAAGGAGACCGTACCAAGAGACCCAGTACTTC
>.|few|TRBJ2-4|TRBV5-1
CASSLLISYGAENIQYF
TGCGCCAGCAGCTTGCTTATTAGTTACGGAGCGGAGAACATTCAGTACTTC
>TRBD1|many|TRBJ1-5|TRBV19
CASNPTQGARYGQPQHF
TGTGCCAGTAACCCTACACAGGGGGCGCGTTATGGTCAGCCCCAGCATTTT
>.|many|TRBJ1-2|TRBV2
CASSEDSGYNYGYTF
TGTGCCAGCAGTGAAGATTCAGGTTACAACTATGGCTACACCTTC
>.|few|TRBJ2-5|TRBV28
CASSYEGGRETQYF
TGTGCCAGCAGCTACGAAGGGGGGAGGGAGACCCAGTACTTC
>.|few|TRBJ1-1|TRBV27
CASSSRQRNTEAFF
TGTGCCAGCAGCTCTCGACAGCGGAACACTGAAGCTTTCTTT
>.|many|TRBJ2-1|TRBV7-9
CASSLVGDEQFF
TGTGCCAGCAGCTTAGTTGGGGATGAGCAGTTCTTC
>.|many|TRBJ2-4|TRBV3-1
CASSRDRLLAKNIQYF
TGTGCCAGCAGCCGCGACAGGTTGTTAGCCAAAAACATTCAGTACTTC
>TRBD1|many|TRBJ2-7|TRBV5-1
CASSSAGQGDLPSYEQYF
TGCGCCAGCAGCTCTGCGGGACAGGGTGACTTGCCTTCCTACGAGCAGTACTTC
>.|many|TRBJ2-5|TRBV3-1
CASSARTHQETQYF
TGTGCCAGCAGTGCCCGGACACACCAAGAGACCCAGTACTTC
>.|many|TRBJ2-5|TRBV11-2
CASSLGWTKQETQYF
TGTGCCAGCAGCTTAGGCTGGACCAAACAAGAGACCCAGTACTTC
>.|many|TRBJ1-1|TRBV28
CASSLEGDTEAFF
TGTGCCAGCAGTTTAGAGGGAGACACTGAAGCTTTCTTT
>.|few|TRBJ1-2|TRBV4-2
CASSQENFRGNYGYTF
TGTGCCAGCAGCCAAGAAAATTTTCGGGGTAACTATGGCTACACCTTC
>.|.|TRBJ1-5|TRBV6-2/TRBV6-3
CASSYSWGDQPQHF
TGTGCCAGCAGTTACTCATGGGGGGATCAGCCCCAGCATTTT
>TRBD2|.|TRBJ2-2|TRBV9
CASSPTSGTGTGELFF
TGTGCCAGCAGCCCGACTAGCGGGACGGGCACCGGGGAGCTGTTTTTT
>TRBD1|.|TRBJ1-2|TRBV5-5
CASSIPGQDIYGYTF
TGTGCCAGCAGCATACCGGGACAGGATATCTATGGCTACACCTTC
>TRBD1|many|TRBJ1-2|TRBV20-1
CSARDHRGRDGYTF
TGCAGTGCTAGGGATCACAGGGGGCGCGATGGCTACACCTTC
>.|many|TRBJ1-1|TRBV3-2
CASSQNGTGGNTEAFF
TGTGCCAGCAGCCAAAATGGGACAGGGGGAAACACTGAAGCTTTCTTT
>TRBD1|.|TRBJ2-1|TRBV3-1
CASSHTGDEQFF
TGTGCCAGCAGCCATACAGGGGATGAGCAGTTCTTC
>.|many|TRBJ2-1|TRBV6-1
CASSYPTGPGYNEQFF
TGTGCCAGCAGTTACCCCACCGGGCCGGGGTACAATGAGCAGTTCTTC
>TRBD2|few|TRBJ2-3|TRBV19
CASSIRGLAGSTDTQYF
TGTGCCAGTAGTATTAGAGGACTAGCGGGGAGCACAGATACGCAGTATTTT
>.|few|TRBJ2-3|TRBV10-1
CASSESWHDTQYF
TGCGCCAGCAGTGAGTCTTGGCACGATACGCAGTATTTT
>.|few|TRBJ1-2|TRBV28
CASSPFIGGTRWGYTF
TGTGCCAGCAGTCCCTTTATTGGGGGGACAAGATGGGGCTACACCTTC
>.|many|TRBJ1-1|TRBV20-1
CSARASQGHTEAFF
TGCAGTGCTAGAGCTTCACAGGGACACACTGAAGCTTTCTTT
>.|few|TRBJ2-7|TRBV20-1
CSAMGPRGPSYEQYF
TGCAGTGCTATGGGACCCAGGGGTCCTTCCTACGAGCAGTACTTC
>.|.|TRBJ2-7|TRBV7-2
CASSQVFGGEQYF
TGTGCCAGCAGCCAAGTCTTCGGTGGCGAGCAGTACTTC
>.|many|TRBJ1-3|TRBV11-2
CASGADGLSGNTIYF
TGTGCCAGCGGCGCTGACGGTCTCTCTGGAAACACCATATATTTT
>.|many|TRBJ2-7|TRBV3-1
CASSQEWGSHEQYF
TGTGCCAGCAGCCAAGAGTGGGGTTCCCACGAGCAGTACTTC
>.|.|TRBJ2-7|TRBV14
CASSQTAQGQYF
TGTGCCAGCAGCCAAACAGCACAAGGGCAGTACTTC
>.|.|TRBJ2-7|TRBV4-3
CASSQDSPYGTAPYEQYF
TGCGCCAGCAGCCAAGATTCCCCTTACGGTACAGCCCCCTACGAGCAGTACTTC
>.|many|TRBJ2-2|TRBV25-1
CASSDRGDTGELFF
TGTGCCAGCAGTGACAGGGGAGATACCGGGGAGCTGTTTTTT
>TRBD1|many|TRBJ1-1|TRBV15
CATSRERTGGDTEAFF
TGTGCCACCAGCAGGGAAAGGACAGGTGGGGACACTGAAGCTTTCTTT
>TRBD1|many|TRBJ1-5|TRBV19
CASSPLRTGFQPQHF
TGTGCCAGTAGTCCCCTGAGGACAGGGTTTCAGCCCCAGCATTTT
>TRBD1|many|TRBJ1-1|TRBV5-1
CASRTRGEAFF
TGCGCCAGCAGGACCAGGGGGGAAGCTTTCTTT
>TRBD2|many|TRBJ2-3|TRBV2
CASSEWTGGTQYF
TGTGCCAGCAGTGAATGGACGGGAGGGACGCAGTATTTT
>TRBD2|.|TRBJ2-5|TRBV7-3
CASSLCWLAGRATQYF
TGTGCCAGCAGCTTATGCTGGCTAGCGGGAAGGGCGACCCAGTACTTC
>.|.|TRBJ2-7|TRBV6-5
CASSYGNPYEQYF
TGTGCCAGCAGTTACGGAAACCCCTACGAGCAGTACTTC
>TRBD1|.|TRBJ2-1|TRBV29-1
CSAEDRSVDEQFF
TGCAGCGCCGAGGACAGGTCTGTGGATGAGCAGTTCTTC
>.|many|TRBJ1-5|TRBV20-1
CSASDEGGQPQHF
TGCAGTGCTAGTGATGAGGGAGGTCAGCCCCAGCATTTT
>.|many|TRBJ2-1|TRBV7-6
CASSLTRSYNEQFF
TGTGCCAGCAGCTTGACTCGCTCCTACAATGAGCAGTTCTTC
>.|.|TRBJ2-7|TRBV5-1
CASSLTRPCEQYF
TGCGCCAGCAGCTTGACACGTCCCTGCGAGCAGTACTTC
>TRBD2|many|TRBJ2-1|TRBV11-2
CASSTPDGLAGGDTYNEQFF
TGTGCCAGCAGCACTCCAGACGGACTAGCGGGGGGGGATACCTACAATGAGCAGTTCTTC
>.|many|TRBJ1-4|TRBV20-1
CSASRQSNEKLFF
TGCAGTGCTAGTCGTCAGTCTAATGAAAAACTGTTTTTT
>TRBD2|many|TRBJ2-1|TRBV28
CASTRGAGGKNEQFF
TGTGCCAGCACCCGAGGGGCGGGAGGTAAGAATGAGCAGTTCTTC
>.|few|TRBJ2-1|TRBV27
CASSGSRSSSYNEQFF
TGTGCCAGCAGCGGGAGTCGTTCGAGCTCCTACAATGAGCAGTTCTTC
>.|few|TRBJ1-1|TRBV6-1
CASSIISNTEAFF
TGTGCCAGCAGTATAATATCGAACACTGAAGCTTTCTTT